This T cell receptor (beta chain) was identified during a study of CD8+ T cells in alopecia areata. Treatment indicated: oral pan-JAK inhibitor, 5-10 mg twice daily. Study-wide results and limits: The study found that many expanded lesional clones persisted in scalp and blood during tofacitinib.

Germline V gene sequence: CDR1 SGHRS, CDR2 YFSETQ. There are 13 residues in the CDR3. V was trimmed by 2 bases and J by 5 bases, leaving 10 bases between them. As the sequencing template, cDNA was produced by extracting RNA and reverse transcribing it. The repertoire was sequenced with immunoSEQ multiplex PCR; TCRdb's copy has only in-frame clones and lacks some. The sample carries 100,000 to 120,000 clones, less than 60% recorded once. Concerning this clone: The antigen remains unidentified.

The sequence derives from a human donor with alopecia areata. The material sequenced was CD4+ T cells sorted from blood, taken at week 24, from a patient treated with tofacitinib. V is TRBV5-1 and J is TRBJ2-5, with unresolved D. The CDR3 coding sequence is TGCGCCAGCAGCTTTCGAGAGGTGGAGACCCAGTACTTC. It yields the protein CASSFREVETQYF.